The rows below give T cell receptor beta chains drawn from one sample of a study of blood T cell repertoires in COVID-19. This table comes from immunoSEQ multiplex PCR, and its TCRdb copy is limited to in-frame clones, with some not included. This sample has about 230,000 clones, with roughly 91% found just once. The sample was PBMCs or T cells enriched from blood (not recorded which). Every receptor here comes from a woman aged 25 to 39 with acute COVID-19. Both conserved end residues are part of each CDR3. Each record gives: V gene, D gene, clone size, J gene, CDR3 length, CDR3 protein, CDR3 DNA. A D gene is named only where the DNA matches it firmly. Expanded clones get a size class; other rows say once, few or many, or leave the size out.

TRBV12-3/TRBV12-4	-	-	TRBJ1-1	12	CASSPSGETAFF	TGTGCCAGCAGTCCATCCGGAGAAACAGCTTTCTTT
TRBV2	TRBD1	-	TRBJ1-4	15	CASSGNRGVNEKLFF	TGTGCCAGCAGTGGGAACAGGGGCGTTAATGAAAAACTGTTTTTT
TRBV3-1/TRBV3-2	-	once	TRBJ1-3	14	CASSQQGTGNTIYF	TGTGCCAGCAGCCAACAGGGGACGGGAAACACCATATATTTT
TRBV28	TRBD1	-	TRBJ1-4	15	CASSYAGTGAEKLFF	TGTGCCAGCAGTTATGCAGGGACAGGGGCGGAAAAACTGTTTTTT
TRBV12-3/TRBV12-4	TRBD1	-	TRBJ2-2	13	CASRRQGTGELFF	TGTGCCAGCAGAAGACAGGGGACCGGGGAGCTGTTTTTT
TRBV28	-	-	TRBJ2-7	15	CASSPSGEVPYEQYF	TGTGCCAGCAGTCCCTCAGGGGAAGTGCCCTACGAGCAGTACTTC
TRBV5-6	-	once	TRBJ1-5	15	CASSFLDSSNQPQHF	TGTGCCAGCAGCTTTCTGGACAGTAGCAATCAGCCCCAGCATTTT
TRBV28	TRBD1	once	TRBJ2-7	15	CASSFGRTGASEQYF	TGTGCCAGCAGTTTCGGTAGGACAGGGGCGAGCGAGCAGTACTTC
TRBV10-3	TRBD2	-	TRBJ2-3	16	CAISESAGGMRDTQYF	TGTGCCATCAGTGAGTCGGCGGGGGGTATGCGGGATACGCAGTATTTT
TRBV29-1	-	-	TRBJ1-3	15	CSVNSPGASGNTIYF	TGCAGCGTTAACAGTCCGGGAGCCTCTGGAAACACCATATATTTT
TRBV5-6	-	once	TRBJ2-1	14	CASSLRGYYNEQFF	TGTGCCAGCAGCTTACGGGGGTATTACAATGAGCAGTTCTTC
TRBV7-2	-	-	TRBJ2-3	15	CASSPNGGYTDTQYF	TGTGCCAGCAGCCCCAACGGAGGGTATACAGATACGCAGTATTTT
TRBV18	-	-	TRBJ2-1	16	CASSPGGGLTYNEQFF	TGTGCCAGCTCACCAGGCGGGGGCCTTACCTACAATGAGCAGTTCTTC
TRBV27	-	once	TRBJ1-2	14	CASSLGQGLYGYTF	TGTGCCAGCAGTTTAGGGCAGGGCCTCTATGGCTACACCTTC
TRBV28	-	-	TRBJ1-1	15	CASSLIGNSNTEAFF	TGTGCCAGCAGTTTGATCGGGAACTCGAACACTGAAGCTTTCTTT
TRBV4-1	TRBD1	-	TRBJ1-5	15	CASSRGDRDNQPQHF	TGCGCCAGCAGCCGAGGGGACAGGGATAATCAGCCCCAGCATTTT
TRBV20-1	-	-	TRBJ1-5	13	CSASRRGAQPQHF	TGCAGTGCGAGTCGGAGGGGAGCTCAGCCCCAGCATTTT
TRBV28	-	-	TRBJ1-3	15	CASSPHRTTGNTIYF	TGTGCCAGCAGTCCGCACAGGACCACTGGAAACACCATATATTTT
TRBV7-9	-	-	TRBJ1-1	14	CASSFLQGNPEAFF	TGTGCCAGCAGCTTCCTCCAGGGGAACCCTGAAGCTTTCTTT
TRBV20-1	-	-	TRBJ1-1	11	CSAPGGTEAFF	TGCAGTGCCCCGGGGGGGACTGAAGCTTTCTTT
TRBV7-8	TRBD1	few	TRBJ1-2	13	CASSPDRAIGYTF	TGTGCCAGCAGCCCGGACAGGGCTATTGGCTACACCTTC
TRBV27	TRBD1	-	TRBJ1-6	15	CASSRTGIVNSPLHF	TGTGCCAGCAGCCGGACAGGGATTGTCAATTCACCCCTCCACTTT
TRBV20-1	-	-	TRBJ1-3	15	CSASTRLGANPLSIF	TGCAGTGCTAGTACCAGGTTGGGCGCTAATCCTCTTTCAATTTTT